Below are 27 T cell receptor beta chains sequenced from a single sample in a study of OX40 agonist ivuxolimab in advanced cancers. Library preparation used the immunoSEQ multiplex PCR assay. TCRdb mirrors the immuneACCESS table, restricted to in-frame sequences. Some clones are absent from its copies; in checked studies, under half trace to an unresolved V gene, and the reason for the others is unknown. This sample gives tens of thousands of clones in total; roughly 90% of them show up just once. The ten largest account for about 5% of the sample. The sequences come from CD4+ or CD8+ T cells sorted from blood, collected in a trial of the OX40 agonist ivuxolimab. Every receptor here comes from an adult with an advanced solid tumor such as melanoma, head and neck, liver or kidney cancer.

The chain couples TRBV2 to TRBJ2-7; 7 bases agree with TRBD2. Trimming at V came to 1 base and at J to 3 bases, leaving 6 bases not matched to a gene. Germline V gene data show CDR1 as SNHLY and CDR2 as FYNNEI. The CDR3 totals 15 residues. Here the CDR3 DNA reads TGTGCCAGCAGTGAAGGGCTAGCGGAGTTCTACGAGCAGTACTTC. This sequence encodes CASSEGLAEFYEQYF.

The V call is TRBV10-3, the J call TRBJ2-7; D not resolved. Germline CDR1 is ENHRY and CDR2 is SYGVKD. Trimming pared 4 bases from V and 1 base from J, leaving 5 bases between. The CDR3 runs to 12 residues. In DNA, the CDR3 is TGTGCCATCAGTGTGGATTCCTACGAGCAGTACTTC. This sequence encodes CAISVDSYEQYF.

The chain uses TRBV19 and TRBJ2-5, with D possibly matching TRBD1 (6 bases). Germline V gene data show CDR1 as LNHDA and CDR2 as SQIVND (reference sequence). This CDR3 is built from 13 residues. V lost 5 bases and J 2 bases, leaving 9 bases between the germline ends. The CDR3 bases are TGTGCCAGTAGTGGGGACACTCAAGAGACCCAGTACTTC. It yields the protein CASSGDTQETQYF. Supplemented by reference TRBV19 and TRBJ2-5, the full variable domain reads DGGITQSPKYLFRKEGQNVTLSCEQNLNHDAMYWYRQDPGQGLRLIYYSQIVNDFQKGDIAEGYSVSREKKESFPLTVTSAQKNPTAFYLCASSGDTQETQYFGPGTRLLVL.

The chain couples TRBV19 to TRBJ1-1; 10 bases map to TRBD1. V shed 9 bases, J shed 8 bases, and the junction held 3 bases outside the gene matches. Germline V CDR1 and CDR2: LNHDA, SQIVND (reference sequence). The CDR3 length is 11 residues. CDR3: CASDRGREAFF. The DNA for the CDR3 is TGTGCCAGCGACAGGGGGCGGGAAGCTTTCTTT. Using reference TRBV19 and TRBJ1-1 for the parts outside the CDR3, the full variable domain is DGGITQSPKYLFRKEGQNVTLSCEQNLNHDAMYWYRQDPGQGLRLIYYSQIVNDFQKGDIAEGYSVSREKKESFPLTVTSAQKNPTAFYLCASDRGREAFFGQGTRLTVV.

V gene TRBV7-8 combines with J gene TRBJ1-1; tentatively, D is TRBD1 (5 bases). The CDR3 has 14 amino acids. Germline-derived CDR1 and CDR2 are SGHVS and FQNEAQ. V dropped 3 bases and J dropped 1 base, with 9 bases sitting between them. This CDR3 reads CASSFGTGNTEAFF. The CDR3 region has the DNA TGTGCCAGCAGCTTTGGGACCGGGAACACTGAAGCTTTCTTT.

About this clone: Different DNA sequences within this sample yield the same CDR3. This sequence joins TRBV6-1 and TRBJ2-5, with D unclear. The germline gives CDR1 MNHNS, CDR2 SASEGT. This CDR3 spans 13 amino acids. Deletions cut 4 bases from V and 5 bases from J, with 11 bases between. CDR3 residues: CASSVSSRETQYF. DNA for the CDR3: TGTGCCAGCAGTGTGTCGTCAAGGGAGACCCAGTACTTC.

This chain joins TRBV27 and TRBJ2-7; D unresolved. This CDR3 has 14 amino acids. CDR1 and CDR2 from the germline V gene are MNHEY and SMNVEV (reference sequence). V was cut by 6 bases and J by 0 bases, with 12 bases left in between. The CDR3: CASSTHNPSYEQYF. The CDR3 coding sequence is TGTGCCAGCAGCACCCACAATCCCTCCTACGAGCAGTACTTC.

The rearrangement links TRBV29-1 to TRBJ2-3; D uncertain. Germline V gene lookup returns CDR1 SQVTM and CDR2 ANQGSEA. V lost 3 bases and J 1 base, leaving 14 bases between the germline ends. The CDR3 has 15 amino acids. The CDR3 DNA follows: TGCAGCGTTGACTTAGCAAACCGACGCACAGATACGCAGTATTTT. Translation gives CSVDLANRRTDTQYF.

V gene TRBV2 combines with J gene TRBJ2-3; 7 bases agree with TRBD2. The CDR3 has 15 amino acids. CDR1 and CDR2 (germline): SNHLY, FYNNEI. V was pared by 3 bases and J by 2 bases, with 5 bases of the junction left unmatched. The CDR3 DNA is TGTGCCAGCAGTGAGGGGGGGACTAACACAGATACGCAGTATTTT. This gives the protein CASSEGGTNTDTQYF.

DNA for the CDR3: TGTGCCAGCAGCTTAGGACAGGTGAACACTGAAGCTTTCTTT. Protein sequence: CASSLGQVNTEAFF. This chain connects TRBV7-9 to TRBJ1-1; the D gene is possibly TRBD1 (6 bases). V gave up 1 base and J gave up 0 bases, with 6 bases separating them. CDR3 length: 14 residues. Looked up from germline, CDR1 is SEHNR and CDR2 is FQNEAQ (reference sequence).

The CDR3 sequence is CASSEGRQGGQPQHF. The CDR3 bases are TGTGCCAGCAGTGAAGGGAGACAGGGGGGTCAGCCCCAGCATTTT. The genes are TRBV2 and TRBJ1-5; TRBD1 matches at 9 bases. Per germline, CDR1 SNHLY and CDR2 FYNNEI. V shed 1 base and J 6 bases; nucleotides not matched to a gene: 4. The CDR3 sequence is 15 residues long.

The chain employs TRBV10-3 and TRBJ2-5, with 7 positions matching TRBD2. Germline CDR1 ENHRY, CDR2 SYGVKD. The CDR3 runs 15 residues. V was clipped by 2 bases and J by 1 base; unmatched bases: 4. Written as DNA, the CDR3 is TGTGCCATCAGTGAGATGGGGGGGGGCCAAGAGACCCAGTACTTC. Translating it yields CAISEMGGGQETQYF.

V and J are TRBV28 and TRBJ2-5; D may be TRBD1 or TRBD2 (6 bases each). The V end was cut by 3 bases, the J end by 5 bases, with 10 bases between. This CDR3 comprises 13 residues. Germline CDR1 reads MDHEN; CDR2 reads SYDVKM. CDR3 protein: CASSLGGKETQYF. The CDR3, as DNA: TGTGCCAGCAGTTTGGGGGGCAAGGAGACCCAGTACTTC.

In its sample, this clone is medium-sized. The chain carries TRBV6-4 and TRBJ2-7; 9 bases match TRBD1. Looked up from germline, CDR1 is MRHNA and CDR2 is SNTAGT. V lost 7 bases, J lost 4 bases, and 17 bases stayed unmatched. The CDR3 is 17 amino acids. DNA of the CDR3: TGTGCCAGCACTCGACTTCTTCGACAGGGGGGGGTGTACGAGCAGTACTTC. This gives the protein CASTRLLRQGGVYEQYF.

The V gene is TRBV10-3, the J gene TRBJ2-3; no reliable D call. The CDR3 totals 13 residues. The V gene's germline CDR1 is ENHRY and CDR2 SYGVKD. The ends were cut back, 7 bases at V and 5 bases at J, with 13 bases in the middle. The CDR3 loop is CAITPDPLDTQYF. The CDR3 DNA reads TGTGCCATCACCCCCGATCCCCTAGATACGCAGTATTTT.

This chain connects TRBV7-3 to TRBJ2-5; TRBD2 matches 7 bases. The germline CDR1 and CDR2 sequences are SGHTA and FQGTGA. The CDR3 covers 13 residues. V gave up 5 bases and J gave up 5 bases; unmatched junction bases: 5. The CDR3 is CASSERGGETQYF. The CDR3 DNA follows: TGTGCCAGCAGCGAGCGGGGCGGGGAGACCCAGTACTTC. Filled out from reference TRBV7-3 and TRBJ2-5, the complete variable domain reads GAGVSQTPSNKVTEKGKYVELRCDPISGHTALYWYRQSLGQGPEFLIYFQGTGAADDSGLPNDRFFAVRPEGSVSTLKIQRTERGDSAVYLCASSERGGETQYFGPGTRLLVL.

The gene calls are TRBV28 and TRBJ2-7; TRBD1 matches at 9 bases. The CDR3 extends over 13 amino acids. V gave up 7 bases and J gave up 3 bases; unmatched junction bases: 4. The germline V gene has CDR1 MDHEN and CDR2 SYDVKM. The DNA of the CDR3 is TGTGCCAGCATTCCGGGACAGGGCTACGAGCAGTACTTC. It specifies CASIPGQGYEQYF.

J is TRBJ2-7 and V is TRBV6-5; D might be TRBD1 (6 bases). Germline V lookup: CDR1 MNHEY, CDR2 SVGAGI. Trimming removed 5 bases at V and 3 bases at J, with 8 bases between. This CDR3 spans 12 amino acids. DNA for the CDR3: TGTGCCAGCAGTGAAGGGGGCTACGAGCAGTACTTC. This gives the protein CASSEGGYEQYF.

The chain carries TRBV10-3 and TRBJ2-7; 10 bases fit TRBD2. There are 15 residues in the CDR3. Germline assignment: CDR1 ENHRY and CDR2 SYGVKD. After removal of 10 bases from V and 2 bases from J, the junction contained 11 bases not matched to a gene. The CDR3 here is CATGGASGGAYEQYF. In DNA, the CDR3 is TGTGCCACCGGTGGGGCTAGCGGGGGTGCCTACGAGCAGTACTTC.

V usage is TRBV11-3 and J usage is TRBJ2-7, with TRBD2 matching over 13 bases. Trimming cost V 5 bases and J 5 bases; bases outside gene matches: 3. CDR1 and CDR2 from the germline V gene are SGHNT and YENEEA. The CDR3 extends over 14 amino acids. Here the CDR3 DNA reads TGTGCCAGCAGCGAGGGACTAGCGGGACACGAGCAGTACTTC. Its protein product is CASSEGLAGHEQYF.

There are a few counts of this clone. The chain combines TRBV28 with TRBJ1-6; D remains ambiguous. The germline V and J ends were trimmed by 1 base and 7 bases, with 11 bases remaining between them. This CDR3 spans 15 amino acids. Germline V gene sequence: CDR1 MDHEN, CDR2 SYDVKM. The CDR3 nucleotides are TGTGCCAGCAGTTTATCCCTGATGGCCAATTCACCCCTCCACTTT. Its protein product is CASSLSLMANSPLHF.

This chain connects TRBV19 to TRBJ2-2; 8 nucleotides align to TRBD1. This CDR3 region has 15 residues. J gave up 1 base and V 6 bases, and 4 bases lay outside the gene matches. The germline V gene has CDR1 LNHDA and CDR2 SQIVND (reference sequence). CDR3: CASSSGTGNTGELFF. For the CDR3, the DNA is TGTGCCAGTAGCTCCGGGACAGGGAACACCGGGGAGCTGTTTTTT.

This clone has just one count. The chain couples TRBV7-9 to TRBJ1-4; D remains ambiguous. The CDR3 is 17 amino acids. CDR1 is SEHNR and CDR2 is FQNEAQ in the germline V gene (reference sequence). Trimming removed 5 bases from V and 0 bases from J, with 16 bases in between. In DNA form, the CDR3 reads TGTGCCAGCAGCGACGACTCTATAGGCGCAACTAATGAAAAACTGTTTTTT. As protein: CASSDDSIGATNEKLFF.

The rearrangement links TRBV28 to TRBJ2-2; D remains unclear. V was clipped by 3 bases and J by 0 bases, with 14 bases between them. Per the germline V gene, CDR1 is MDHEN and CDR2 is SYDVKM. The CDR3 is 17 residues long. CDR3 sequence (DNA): TGTGCCAGCAGTTTGGTTCCTTATAACGCGAACACCGGGGAGCTGTTTTTT. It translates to CASSLVPYNANTGELFF.

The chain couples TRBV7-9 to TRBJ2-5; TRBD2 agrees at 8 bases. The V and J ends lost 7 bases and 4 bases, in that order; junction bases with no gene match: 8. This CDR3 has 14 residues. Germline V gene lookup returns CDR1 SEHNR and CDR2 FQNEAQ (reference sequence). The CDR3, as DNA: TGTGCCAGCACCCCGGGACTAGAAGGAGAGACCCAGTACTTC. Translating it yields CASTPGLEGETQYF.

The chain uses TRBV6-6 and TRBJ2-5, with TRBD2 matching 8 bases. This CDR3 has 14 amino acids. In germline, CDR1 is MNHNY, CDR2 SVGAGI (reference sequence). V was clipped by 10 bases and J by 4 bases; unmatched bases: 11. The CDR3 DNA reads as TGTGCCACCAGAGGGGCGGGAGGCCGAGAGACCCAGTACTTC. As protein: CATRGAGGRETQYF.

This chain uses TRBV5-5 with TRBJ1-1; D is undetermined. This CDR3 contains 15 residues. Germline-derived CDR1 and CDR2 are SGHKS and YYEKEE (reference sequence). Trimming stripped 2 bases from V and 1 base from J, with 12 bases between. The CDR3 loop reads CASSFGIVGNTEAFF. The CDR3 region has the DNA TGTGCCAGCAGCTTCGGCATAGTCGGGAACACTGAAGCTTTCTTT. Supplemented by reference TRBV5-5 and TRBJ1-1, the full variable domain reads DAGVTQSPTHLIKTRGQQVTLRCSPISGHKSVSWYQQVLGQGPQFIFQYYEKEERGRGNFPDRFSARQFPNYSSELNVNALLLGDSALYLCASSFGIVGNTEAFFGQGTRLTVV.